This TCR beta chain was recorded in a study of T-cell reconstitution after alpha-beta-depleted transplantation in children. Study results and limitations: It was surviving recipient T cells and thymic progenitors that gave some patients high TCRbeta diversity at day 60. Counts and diversity of T cells one year after transplant came mostly from newly produced T cells. Reports say that about two months after transplant, the alpha-beta T cells came out of several hundred graft clones that had expanded.

This sample's TCRbeta library carried unique molecular identifier barcodes. TCRdb reprocessed the PCR reads via MiXCR and lists one record per CDR3 protein. Of roughly 300,000 distinct CDR3 sequences detected, roughly 10% appear once; the ten largest clones hold around 24%. This clonotype appeared many times. Its target is unknown. The source is a male patient between 2 and 9 years old who had a stem cell transplant for chronic granulomatous disease, so the T cells may come from the graft donor. The source was peripheral blood, collected 180 days after TCRalphabeta/CD19-depleted stem cell transplant.

The CDR3 protein is CASSLYGSMGGEQPQHF. The DNA of the CDR3 is TGTGCCAGCAGCTTGTACGGGTCGATGGGGGGCGAGCAGCCCCAGCATTTT. The gene calls are TRBV5-8 and TRBJ1-5, with D possibly being TRBD1 (6 bases). CDR3 size: 17 residues. Trimming took 1 base from V and 7 from J, leaving 21 bases between them. CDR1 and CDR2 from the germline V gene are SGHTS and YDEGEE.